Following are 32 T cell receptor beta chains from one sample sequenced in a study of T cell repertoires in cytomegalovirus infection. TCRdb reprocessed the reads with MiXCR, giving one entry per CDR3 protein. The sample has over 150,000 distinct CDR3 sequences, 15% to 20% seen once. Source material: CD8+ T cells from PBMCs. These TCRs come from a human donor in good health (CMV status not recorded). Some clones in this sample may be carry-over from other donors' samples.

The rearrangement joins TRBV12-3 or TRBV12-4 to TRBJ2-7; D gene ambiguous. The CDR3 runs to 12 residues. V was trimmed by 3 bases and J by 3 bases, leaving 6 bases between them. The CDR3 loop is CASSFVSYEQYF. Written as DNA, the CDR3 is TGTGCCAGCAGTTTCGTCAGCTACGAGCAGTACTTC.

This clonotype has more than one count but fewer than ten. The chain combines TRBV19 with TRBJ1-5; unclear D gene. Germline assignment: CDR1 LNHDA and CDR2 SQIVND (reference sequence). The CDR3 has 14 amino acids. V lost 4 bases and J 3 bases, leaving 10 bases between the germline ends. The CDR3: CASSKERVNQPQHF. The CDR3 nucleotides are TGTGCCAGTAGTAAGGAGAGGGTCAATCAGCCCCAGCATTTT.

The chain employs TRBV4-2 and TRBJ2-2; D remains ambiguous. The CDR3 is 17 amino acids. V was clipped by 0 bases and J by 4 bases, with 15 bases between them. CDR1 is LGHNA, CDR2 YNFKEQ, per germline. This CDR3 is CASSQDGAAYSTGELFF. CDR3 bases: TGTGCCAGCAGCCAAGACGGTGCAGCCTATAGCACCGGGGAGCTGTTTTTT.

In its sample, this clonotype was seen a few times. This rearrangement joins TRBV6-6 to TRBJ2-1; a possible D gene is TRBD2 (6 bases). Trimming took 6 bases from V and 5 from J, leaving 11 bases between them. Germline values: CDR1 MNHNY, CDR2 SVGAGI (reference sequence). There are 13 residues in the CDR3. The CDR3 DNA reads TGTGCCAGCAGGGCCCGGGGGAACAATGAGCAGTTCTTC. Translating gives CASRARGNNEQFF.

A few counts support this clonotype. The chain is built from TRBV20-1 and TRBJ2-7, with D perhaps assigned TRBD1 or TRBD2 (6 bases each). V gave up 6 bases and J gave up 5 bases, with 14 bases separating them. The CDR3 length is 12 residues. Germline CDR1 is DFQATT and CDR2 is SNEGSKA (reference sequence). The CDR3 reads CSAPLEGDEQYF. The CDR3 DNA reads TGCAGTGCCCCGTTGGAGGGGGACGAGCAGTACTTC.

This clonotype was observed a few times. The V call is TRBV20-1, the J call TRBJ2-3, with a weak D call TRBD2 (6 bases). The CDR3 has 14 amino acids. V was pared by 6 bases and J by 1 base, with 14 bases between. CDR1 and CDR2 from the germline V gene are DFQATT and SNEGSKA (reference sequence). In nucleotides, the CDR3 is TGCAGTGCAGGACTCGGGGGTGGCACAGATACGCAGTATTTT. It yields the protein CSAGLGGGTDTQYF.

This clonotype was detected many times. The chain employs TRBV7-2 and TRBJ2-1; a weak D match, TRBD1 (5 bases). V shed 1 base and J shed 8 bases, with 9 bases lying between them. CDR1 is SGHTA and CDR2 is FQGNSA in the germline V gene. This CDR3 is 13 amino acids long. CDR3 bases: TGTGCCAGCAGCTTAGGCCAGGGCGATGAGCAGTTCTTC. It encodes CASSLGQGDEQFF. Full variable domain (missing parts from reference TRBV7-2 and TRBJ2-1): GAGVSQSPSNKVTEKGKDVELRCDPISGHTALYWYRQSLGQGLEFLIYFQGNSAPDKSGLPSDRFSAERTGGSVSTLTIQRTQQEDSAVYLCASSLGQGDEQFFGPGTRLTVL.

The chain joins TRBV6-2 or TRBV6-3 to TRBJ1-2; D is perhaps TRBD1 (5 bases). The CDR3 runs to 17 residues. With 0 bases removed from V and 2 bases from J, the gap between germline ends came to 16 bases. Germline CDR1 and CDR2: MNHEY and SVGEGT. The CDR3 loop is CASSYSIRDRLNYGYTF. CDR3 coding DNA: TGTGCCAGCAGTTACTCGATCCGAGACAGACTCAACTATGGCTACACCTTC.

The CDR3 DNA is TGTGCCAGCAGTTTATGGAGCCCGGGAGATACGCAGTATTTT. Protein sequence: CASSLWSPGDTQYF. The rearrangement links TRBV12-3 or TRBV12-4 to TRBJ2-3, with no clear D. Trimming left V 2 bases short and J 5 bases short, with 11 bases between. CDR3 length equals 14 residues.

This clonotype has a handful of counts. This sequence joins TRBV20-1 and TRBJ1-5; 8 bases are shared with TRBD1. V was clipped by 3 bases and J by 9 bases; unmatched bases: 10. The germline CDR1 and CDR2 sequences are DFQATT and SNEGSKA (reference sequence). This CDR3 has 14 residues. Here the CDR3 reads CSARARGRFLPQHF. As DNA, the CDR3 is TGCAGTGCTAGGGCCAGGGGGCGGTTTCTGCCCCAGCATTTT.

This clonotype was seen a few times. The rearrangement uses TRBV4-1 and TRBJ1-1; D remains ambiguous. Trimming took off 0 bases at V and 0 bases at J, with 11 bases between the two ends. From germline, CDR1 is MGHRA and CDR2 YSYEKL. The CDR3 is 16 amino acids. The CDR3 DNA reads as TGCGCCAGCAGCCAAGATTCGGGCACCCTGAACACTGAAGCTTTCTTT. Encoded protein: CASSQDSGTLNTEAFF.

CDR3 protein: CASSETWAGAQETQYF. CDR3 in DNA: TGTGCCAGCAGTGAAACATGGGCGGGGGCCCAAGAGACCCAGTACTTC. This rearrangement joins TRBV6-1 to TRBJ2-5, with D possibly TRBD2 on 7 matching bases. The germline V gene encodes CDR1 MNHNS and CDR2 SASEGT. The CDR3 is 16 amino acids. V dropped 2 bases and J dropped 1 base, with 14 bases sitting between them.

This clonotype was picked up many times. The CDR3 reads CASSLRDSIWDEQYF. The CDR3 region has the DNA TGTGCCAGCAGCCTCCGGGACAGTATTTGGGACGAGCAGTACTTC. The V call is TRBV7-2, the J call TRBJ2-7, with 7 bases lining up with TRBD1. V trimming: 5 bases; J trimming: 5 bases; junction bases outside the gene matches: 12. This CDR3 is 15 amino acids long. Germline loops: CDR1 SGHTA, CDR2 FQGNSA.

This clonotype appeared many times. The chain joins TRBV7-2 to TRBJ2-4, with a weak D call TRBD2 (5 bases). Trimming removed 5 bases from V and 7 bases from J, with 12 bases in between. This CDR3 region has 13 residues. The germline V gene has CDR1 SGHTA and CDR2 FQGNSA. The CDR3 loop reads CASSTDPGNIQYF. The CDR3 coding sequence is TGTGCCAGCAGCACGGACCCGGGGAACATTCAGTACTTC.

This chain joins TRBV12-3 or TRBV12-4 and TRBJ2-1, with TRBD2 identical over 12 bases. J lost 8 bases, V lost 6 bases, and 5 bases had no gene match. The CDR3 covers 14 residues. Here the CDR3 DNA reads TGTGCCAGCAGCCTAGCGGGGGGGAAGGATGAGCAGTTCTTC. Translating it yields CASSLAGGKDEQFF.

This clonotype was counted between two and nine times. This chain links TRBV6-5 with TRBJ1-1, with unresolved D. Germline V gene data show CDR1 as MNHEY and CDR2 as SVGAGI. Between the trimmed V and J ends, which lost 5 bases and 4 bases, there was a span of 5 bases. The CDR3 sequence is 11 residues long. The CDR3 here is CASSKGTEAFF. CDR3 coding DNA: TGTGCCAGCAGTAAGGGCACTGAAGCTTTCTTT.

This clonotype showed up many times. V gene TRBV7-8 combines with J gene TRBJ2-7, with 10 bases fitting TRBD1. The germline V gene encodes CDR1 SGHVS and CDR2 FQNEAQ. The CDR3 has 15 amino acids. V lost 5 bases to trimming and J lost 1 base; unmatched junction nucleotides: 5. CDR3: CASSPGQGPSYEQYF. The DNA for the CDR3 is TGTGCCAGCAGCCCGGGACAGGGGCCTTCCTACGAGCAGTACTTC.

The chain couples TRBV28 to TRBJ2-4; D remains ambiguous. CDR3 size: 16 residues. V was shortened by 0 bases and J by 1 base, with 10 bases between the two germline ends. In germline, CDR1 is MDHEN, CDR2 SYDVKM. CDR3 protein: CASSLWNSGAKNIQYF. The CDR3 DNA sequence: TGTGCCAGCAGTTTATGGAACAGTGGCGCCAAAAACATTCAGTACTTC. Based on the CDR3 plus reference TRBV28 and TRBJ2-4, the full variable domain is DVKVTQSSRYLVKRTGEKVFLECVQDMDHENMFWYRQDPGLGLRLIYFSYDVKMKEKGDIPEGYSVSREKKERFSLILESASTNQTSMYLCASSLWNSGAKNIQYFGAGTRLSVL.

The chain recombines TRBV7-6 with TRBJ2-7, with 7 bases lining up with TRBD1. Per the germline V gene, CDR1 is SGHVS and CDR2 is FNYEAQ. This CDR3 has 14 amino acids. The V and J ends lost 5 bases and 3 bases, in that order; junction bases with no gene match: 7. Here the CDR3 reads CASSRSQGNYEQYF. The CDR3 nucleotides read TGTGCCAGCAGCCGTTCACAGGGGAACTACGAGCAGTACTTC. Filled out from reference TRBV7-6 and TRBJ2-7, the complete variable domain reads GAGVSQSPRYKVTKRGQDVALRCDPISGHVSLYWYRQALGQGPEFLTYFNYEAQQDKSGLPNDRFSAERPEGSISTLTIQRTEQRDSAMYRCASSRSQGNYEQYFGPGTRLTVT.

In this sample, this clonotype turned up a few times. CDR3 sequence: CASSSTGITNEKLFF. The CDR3 bases are TGTGCCAGCAGCTCTACAGGGATAACTAATGAAAAACTGTTTTTT. V and J are TRBV7-9 and TRBJ1-4; TRBD1 might be the D (6 bases). This CDR3 is built from 15 residues. Per germline, CDR1 SEHNR and CDR2 FQNEAQ (reference sequence). Trimming cost V 4 bases and J 1 base, with 10 bases left between them.

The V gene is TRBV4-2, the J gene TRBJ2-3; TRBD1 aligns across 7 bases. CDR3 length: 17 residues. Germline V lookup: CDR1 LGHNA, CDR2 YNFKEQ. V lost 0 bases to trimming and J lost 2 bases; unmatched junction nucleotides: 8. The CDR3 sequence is CASSQEGGGSFTDTQYF. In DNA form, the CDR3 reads TGTGCCAGCAGCCAAGAAGGGGGCGGTTCCTTCACAGATACGCAGTATTTT.

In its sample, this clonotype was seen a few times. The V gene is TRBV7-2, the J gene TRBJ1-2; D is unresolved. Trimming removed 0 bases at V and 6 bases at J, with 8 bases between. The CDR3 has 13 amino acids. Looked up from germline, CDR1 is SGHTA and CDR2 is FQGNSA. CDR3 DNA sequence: TGTGCCAGCAGCTTAGCTGATGTGGATGGCTACACCTTC. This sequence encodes CASSLADVDGYTF.

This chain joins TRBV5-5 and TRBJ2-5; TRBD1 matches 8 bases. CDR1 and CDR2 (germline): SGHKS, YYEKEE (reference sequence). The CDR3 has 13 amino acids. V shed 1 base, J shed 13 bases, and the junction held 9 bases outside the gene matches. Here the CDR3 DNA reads TGTGCCAGCAGCTTGAGGGGCTCAGACAGGGGGTACTTC. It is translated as CASSLRGSDRGYF. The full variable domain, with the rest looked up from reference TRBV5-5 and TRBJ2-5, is DAGVTQSPTHLIKTRGQQVTLRCSPISGHKSVSWYQQVLGQGPQFIFQYYEKEERGRGNFPDRFSARQFPNYSSELNVNALLLGDSALYLCASSLRGSDRGYFGPGTRLLVL.

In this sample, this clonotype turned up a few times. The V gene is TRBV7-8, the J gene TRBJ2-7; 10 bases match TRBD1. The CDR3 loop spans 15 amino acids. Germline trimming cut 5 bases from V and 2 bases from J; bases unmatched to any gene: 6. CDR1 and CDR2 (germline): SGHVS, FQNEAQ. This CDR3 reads CASSGGTGAPYEQYF. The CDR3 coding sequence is TGTGCCAGCAGCGGAGGGACAGGGGCCCCCTACGAGCAGTACTTC.

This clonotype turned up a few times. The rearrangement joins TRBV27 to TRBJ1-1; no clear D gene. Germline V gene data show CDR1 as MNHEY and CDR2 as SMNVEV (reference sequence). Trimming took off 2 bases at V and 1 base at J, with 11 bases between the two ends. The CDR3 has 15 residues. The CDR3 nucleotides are TGTGCCAGCAGTTTACTAGGCAGAGAGAACACTGAAGCTTTCTTT. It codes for CASSLLGRENTEAFF.

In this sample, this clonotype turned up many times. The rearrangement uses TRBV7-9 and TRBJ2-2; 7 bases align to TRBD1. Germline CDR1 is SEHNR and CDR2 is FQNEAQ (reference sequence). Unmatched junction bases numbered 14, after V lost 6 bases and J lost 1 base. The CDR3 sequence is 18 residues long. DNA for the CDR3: TGTGCCAGCAGTCTCCTACACAGGGGCCGAGAGAACACCGGGGAGCTGTTTTTT. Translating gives CASSLLHRGRENTGELFF.

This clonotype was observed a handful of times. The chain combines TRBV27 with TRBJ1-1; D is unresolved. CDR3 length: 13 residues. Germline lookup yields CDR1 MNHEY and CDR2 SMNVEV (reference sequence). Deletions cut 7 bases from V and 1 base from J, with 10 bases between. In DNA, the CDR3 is TGTGCCAGCAACCTTGGCCAGAACACTGAAGCTTTCTTT. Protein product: CASNLGQNTEAFF.

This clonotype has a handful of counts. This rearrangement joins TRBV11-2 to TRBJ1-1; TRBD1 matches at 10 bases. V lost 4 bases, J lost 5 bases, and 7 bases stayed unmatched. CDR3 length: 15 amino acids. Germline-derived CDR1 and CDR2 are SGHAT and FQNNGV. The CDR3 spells CASSSDRGRETEAFF. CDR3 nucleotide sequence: TGTGCCAGCAGCTCAGACAGGGGGCGGGAAACTGAAGCTTTCTTT.

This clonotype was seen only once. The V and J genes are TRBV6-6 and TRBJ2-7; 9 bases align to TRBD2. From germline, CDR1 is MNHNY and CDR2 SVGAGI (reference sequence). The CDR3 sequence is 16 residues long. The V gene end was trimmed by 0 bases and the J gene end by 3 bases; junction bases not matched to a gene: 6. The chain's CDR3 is CASSYSAGGIYYEQYF. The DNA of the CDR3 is TGTGCCAGCAGTTACTCAGCGGGGGGCATCTACTACGAGCAGTACTTC.

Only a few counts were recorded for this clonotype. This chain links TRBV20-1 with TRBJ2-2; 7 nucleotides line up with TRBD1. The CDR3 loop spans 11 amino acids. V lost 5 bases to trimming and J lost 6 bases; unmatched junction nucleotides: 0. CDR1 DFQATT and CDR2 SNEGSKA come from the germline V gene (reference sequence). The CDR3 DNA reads TGCAGTGCTCAGGGGGCCGGGGAGCTGTTTTTT. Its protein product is CSAQGAGELFF.

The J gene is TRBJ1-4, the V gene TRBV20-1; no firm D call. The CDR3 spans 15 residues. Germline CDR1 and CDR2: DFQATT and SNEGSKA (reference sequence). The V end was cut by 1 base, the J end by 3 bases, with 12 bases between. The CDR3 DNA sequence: TGCAGTGCTAGAGCCTCCTGGGAGGCTAATGAAAAACTGTTTTTT. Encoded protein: CSARASWEANEKLFF.

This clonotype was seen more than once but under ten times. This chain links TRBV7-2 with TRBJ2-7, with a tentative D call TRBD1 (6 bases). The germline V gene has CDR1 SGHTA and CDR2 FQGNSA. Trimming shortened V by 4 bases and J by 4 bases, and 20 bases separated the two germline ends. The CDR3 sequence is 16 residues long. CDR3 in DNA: TGTGCCAGCAGCTCCTCTCCTGGGGACATTTCTTACGAGCAGTACTTC. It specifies CASSSSPGDISYEQYF.